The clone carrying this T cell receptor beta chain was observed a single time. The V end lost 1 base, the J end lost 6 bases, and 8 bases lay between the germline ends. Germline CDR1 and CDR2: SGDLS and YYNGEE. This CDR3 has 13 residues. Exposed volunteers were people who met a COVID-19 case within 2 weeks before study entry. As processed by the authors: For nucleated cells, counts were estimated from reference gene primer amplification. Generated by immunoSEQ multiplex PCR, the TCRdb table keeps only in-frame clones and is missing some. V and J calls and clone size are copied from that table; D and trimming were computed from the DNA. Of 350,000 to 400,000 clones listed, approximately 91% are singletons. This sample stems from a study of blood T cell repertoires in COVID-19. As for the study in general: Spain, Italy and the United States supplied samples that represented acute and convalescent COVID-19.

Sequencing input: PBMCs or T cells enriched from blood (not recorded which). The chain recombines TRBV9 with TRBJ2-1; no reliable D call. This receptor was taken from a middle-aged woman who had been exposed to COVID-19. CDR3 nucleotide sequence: TGTGCCAGCAGCGTACTAGACGGCAATGAGCAGTTCTTC. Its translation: CASSVLDGNEQFF. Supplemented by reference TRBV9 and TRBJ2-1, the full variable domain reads DSGVTQTPKHLITATGQRVTLRCSPRSGDLSVYWYQQSLDQGLQFLIQYYNGEERAKGNILERFSAQQFPDLHSELNLSSLELGDSALYFCASSVLDGNEQFFGPGTRLTVL.